Listed below are T cell receptor beta chains from one sample, sequenced in a study of shared clonotypes between healthy human individuals. The assay was immunoSEQ multiplex PCR, and TCRdb's table has in-frame clones only and misses some. The data show around 600,000 clones, more than 95% seen once. The sample was naive CD8+ T cells sorted from blood. These receptors originate from a man aged 25-45 years in good health. CDR3s include the opening cysteine and the closing phenylalanine or tryptophan. A D gene is named only where the DNA matches it firmly. Part of the rows lack a size; the others show once, few, many or a class for expanded clones.

j_call: TRBJ2-2; clone_size: .; v_call: TRBV5-4; d_call: .; cdr3_nt: TGTGCCAGCAGCTTAGGGAACACCGGGGAGCTGTTTTTT; cdr3_aa: CASSLGNTGELFF
j_call: TRBJ1-5; clone_size: .; v_call: TRBV7-2; d_call: .; cdr3_nt: TGTGCCAGCAGCCAAGACCGAGGATATAGCAATCAGCCCCAGCATTTT; cdr3_aa: CASSQDRGYSNQPQHF
j_call: TRBJ2-7; clone_size: once; v_call: TRBV7-9; d_call: .; cdr3_nt: TGTGCCAGCAGCTTATCCCTCTCCTACTACGAGCAGTACTTC; cdr3_aa: CASSLSLSYYEQYF
j_call: TRBJ2-7; clone_size: .; v_call: TRBV10-3; d_call: TRBD2; cdr3_nt: TGTGCCATCAGCGGGGCTAGCGGGAGTCGAGAGCAGTACTTC; cdr3_aa: CAISGASGSREQYF
j_call: TRBJ2-5; clone_size: .; v_call: TRBV6-4; d_call: .; cdr3_nt: TGTGCCAGCAGTGACTCGTTCGAGCAGGGCTTCGAGACCCAGTACTTC; cdr3_aa: CASSDSFEQGFETQYF
j_call: TRBJ2-7; clone_size: .; v_call: TRBV5-1; d_call: .; cdr3_nt: TGCGCCAGCAGCTTGAGGGCCCAAGGTTCGTACTACGAGCAGTACTTC; cdr3_aa: CASSLRAQGSYYEQYF
j_call: TRBJ2-7; clone_size: .; v_call: TRBV5-4; d_call: .; cdr3_nt: TGTGCCAGCAGCTTGGGTCCAGGGGTTTACGAGCAGTACTTC; cdr3_aa: CASSLGPGVYEQYF
j_call: TRBJ1-1; clone_size: once; v_call: TRBV28; d_call: TRBD1; cdr3_nt: TGTGCCAGCAGGGCTGACAGGGCGCGGTCTGAAGCTTTCTTT; cdr3_aa: CASRADRARSEAFF
j_call: TRBJ2-7; clone_size: .; v_call: TRBV29-1; d_call: .; cdr3_nt: TGCAGCGTTGAAGACAGGGCCTACGAGCAGTACTTC; cdr3_aa: CSVEDRAYEQYF
j_call: TRBJ2-5; clone_size: .; v_call: TRBV4-1; d_call: TRBD2; cdr3_nt: TGCGCCAGCAGCTTCAGACTAGCGGGAGAATTGGAGACCCAGTACTTC; cdr3_aa: CASSFRLAGELETQYF
j_call: TRBJ2-7; clone_size: .; v_call: TRBV7-4; d_call: TRBD1; cdr3_nt: TGTGCCAGCAGCACGCATCCTAAGAGGGACAGCTTACGAGAGCAGTACTTC; cdr3_aa: CASSTHPKRDSLREQYF
j_call: TRBJ2-1; clone_size: .; v_call: TRBV7-6; d_call: .; cdr3_nt: TGTGCCAGCAGCTTAGCGTTAGCGCAAAACAATGAGCAGTTCTTC; cdr3_aa: CASSLALAQNNEQFF
j_call: TRBJ1-2; clone_size: .; v_call: TRBV6-6; d_call: TRBD1; cdr3_nt: TGTGCCAGCAGTTACGTAAAGACAGGGGGTTCAAGTGGCTACACCTTC; cdr3_aa: CASSYVKTGGSSGYTF
j_call: TRBJ2-2; clone_size: .; v_call: TRBV18; d_call: .; cdr3_nt: TGTGCCAGCTCACGGGCAGGGGCGTCCACCGGGGAGCTGTTTTTT; cdr3_aa: CASSRAGASTGELFF
j_call: TRBJ1-5; clone_size: .; v_call: TRBV7-8; d_call: .; cdr3_nt: TGTGCCAGCAGCCGAAGCAATCAGCCCCAGCATTTT; cdr3_aa: CASSRSNQPQHF
j_call: TRBJ2-3; clone_size: .; v_call: TRBV9; d_call: TRBD1; cdr3_nt: TGTGCCAGCAGCGAGTGGGACAGGAGCACAGATACGCAGTATTTT; cdr3_aa: CASSEWDRSTDTQYF
j_call: TRBJ1-1; clone_size: once; v_call: TRBV5-1; d_call: .; cdr3_nt: TGCGCCAGCAGCTTGTTTCAGATTAACACTGAAGCTTTCTTT; cdr3_aa: CASSLFQINTEAFF
j_call: TRBJ1-4; clone_size: .; v_call: TRBV5-1; d_call: TRBD1; cdr3_nt: TGCGCCAGCAGCTTGCAGGGGGCGCGTGAAAAACTGTTTTTT; cdr3_aa: CASSLQGAREKLFF
j_call: TRBJ1-2; clone_size: .; v_call: TRBV7-9; d_call: .; cdr3_nt: TGTGCCAGCAGCCCCTACCCTTCCGCGAGAGACGGCTACACCTTC; cdr3_aa: CASSPYPSARDGYTF
j_call: TRBJ1-5; clone_size: .; v_call: TRBV9; d_call: TRBD1; cdr3_nt: TGTGCCAGCAGCAGACAGGGGGCTAGCAATCAGCCCCAGCATTTT; cdr3_aa: CASSRQGASNQPQHF
j_call: TRBJ2-1; clone_size: .; v_call: TRBV2; d_call: .; cdr3_nt: TGTGCCAGCAGTGAAGGGACGGGCGGCAATGAGCAGTTCTTC; cdr3_aa: CASSEGTGGNEQFF
j_call: TRBJ1-2; clone_size: .; v_call: TRBV19; d_call: .; cdr3_nt: TGTGCCAGTAGTATAGTGTACAGGGACTTCGCCGGCTACACCTTC; cdr3_aa: CASSIVYRDFAGYTF
j_call: TRBJ2-7; clone_size: .; v_call: TRBV25-1; d_call: .; cdr3_nt: TGTGCCAGCAGTGAATATCAATCCTACGAGCAGTACTTC; cdr3_aa: CASSEYQSYEQYF
j_call: TRBJ2-7; clone_size: .; v_call: TRBV7-9; d_call: TRBD1; cdr3_nt: TGTGCCAGCAGCGTACAGGGGGCGCAATCCGAGCAGTACTTC; cdr3_aa: CASSVQGAQSEQYF
j_call: TRBJ2-7; clone_size: .; v_call: TRBV19; d_call: .; cdr3_nt: TGTGCCAGTAGTTCGTCCCCCAACTACGAGCAGTACTTC; cdr3_aa: CASSSSPNYEQYF
j_call: TRBJ1-2; clone_size: once; v_call: TRBV18; d_call: .; cdr3_nt: TGTGCCAGCTCATCAATAGAGGTGTCTACGACTAACTATGGCTACACCTTC; cdr3_aa: CASSSIEVSTTNYGYTF
j_call: TRBJ2-1; clone_size: .; v_call: TRBV7-3; d_call: TRBD2; cdr3_nt: TGTGCCAGCAGCTCTCTAGCGGGAAATGACAATGAGCAGTTCTTC; cdr3_aa: CASSSLAGNDNEQFF
j_call: TRBJ1-1; clone_size: .; v_call: TRBV4-1; d_call: .; cdr3_nt: TGCGCCAGCAGCCAAGGGACCGAAGCTTTCTTT; cdr3_aa: CASSQGTEAFF
j_call: TRBJ2-7; clone_size: .; v_call: TRBV4-2; d_call: TRBD2; cdr3_nt: TGTGCCAGCAGTGAGACTAGCGGGAGCTACGAGCAGTACTTC; cdr3_aa: CASSETSGSYEQYF
j_call: TRBJ2-7; clone_size: .; v_call: TRBV18; d_call: TRBD1; cdr3_nt: TGTGCCAGCTCACCACCGAGGACAGGGGACCACGAGCAGTACTTC; cdr3_aa: CASSPPRTGDHEQYF
j_call: TRBJ2-1; clone_size: .; v_call: TRBV27; d_call: .; cdr3_nt: TGTGCCAGCAGTTTTGGGGCCTACAATGAGCAGTTCTTC; cdr3_aa: CASSFGAYNEQFF
j_call: TRBJ2-1; clone_size: .; v_call: TRBV5-1; d_call: TRBD2; cdr3_nt: TGCGCCAGCAGCTTGGGGACTAGCGGGAGTCGGGATGAGCAGTTCTTC; cdr3_aa: CASSLGTSGSRDEQFF
j_call: TRBJ2-1; clone_size: .; v_call: TRBV15; d_call: TRBD2; cdr3_nt: TGTGCCACCAGCAGAGTGCGGTCTAGCGGGCTGAGCTCCTACAATGAGCAGTTCTTC; cdr3_aa: CATSRVRSSGLSSYNEQFF
j_call: TRBJ2-1; clone_size: .; v_call: TRBV27; d_call: TRBD2; cdr3_nt: TGTGCCAGCAGTTTATCGAGACGACTAGCTTCAAATGAGCAGTTCTTC; cdr3_aa: CASSLSRRLASNEQFF
j_call: TRBJ2-3; clone_size: .; v_call: TRBV6-5; d_call: .; cdr3_nt: TGTGCCAGCAGGAATATGGCAGATACGCAGTATTTT; cdr3_aa: CASRNMADTQYF
j_call: TRBJ2-3; clone_size: .; v_call: TRBV5-4; d_call: .; cdr3_nt: TGTGCCAGCAGCTCGATAGGAGTCACAGATACGCAGTATTTT; cdr3_aa: CASSSIGVTDTQYF
j_call: TRBJ1-4; clone_size: .; v_call: TRBV7-9; d_call: .; cdr3_nt: TGTGCCAGCAGCTTAGGTGGATGGGACGGGGAAAAACTGTTTTTT; cdr3_aa: CASSLGGWDGEKLFF
j_call: TRBJ2-1; clone_size: .; v_call: TRBV29-1; d_call: TRBD2; cdr3_nt: TGCAGCGGGAGGGCCGTTCTAGGCGGGGGCTCCTACAATGAGCAGTTCTTC; cdr3_aa: CSGRAVLGGGSYNEQFF
j_call: TRBJ2-7; clone_size: .; v_call: TRBV4-3; d_call: TRBD1; cdr3_nt: TGCGCCAGCAGCCAAGATTACAGGGGTACAGGTTCCTACGAGCAGTACTTC; cdr3_aa: CASSQDYRGTGSYEQYF
j_call: TRBJ2-7; clone_size: .; v_call: TRBV10-2; d_call: .; cdr3_nt: TGCGCCAGCAGTTCCGGGACCAACTACGAGCAGTACTTC; cdr3_aa: CASSSGTNYEQYF
j_call: TRBJ2-7; clone_size: .; v_call: TRBV6-1; d_call: .; cdr3_nt: TGTGCCAGCACTGATACCGAATGGGACTACGAGCAGTACTTC; cdr3_aa: CASTDTEWDYEQYF
j_call: TRBJ1-1; clone_size: once; v_call: TRBV10-2; d_call: .; cdr3_nt: TGCGCCAGCAGTGAGTTCCCACCGCAGCCAGAAGCTTTCTTT; cdr3_aa: CASSEFPPQPEAFF